The sequence of this TCR beta chain was determined in a study of radiation and T cells in renal cell carcinoma. Method: immunoSEQ multiplex PCR; TCRdb's copy keeps in-frame clones and lacks some. The sample contains 100,000 to 150,000 clones, 65% to 85% of which appear only once. Regarding time point: blood 2 weeks post-SBRT. Treatment indicated: 15 Gy SBRT to primary tumor, nephrectomy 4 weeks later. This renal cell carcinoma was of the clear cell type. The clonotype was recovered from a middle-aged man with renal cell carcinoma. The sample in question was blood, obtained from a patient whose treatment included radiotherapy and nephrectomy.

The CDR3 DNA is TGTGCCAGCAGCCCTAGGGGGGGGCTGTTCTATGGCTACACCTTC. Translation: CASSPRGGLFYGYTF. The rearrangement links TRBV5-5 to TRBJ1-2; TRBD1 might be the D (6 bases). V was pared by 4 bases and J by 4 bases, with 17 bases between. This CDR3 region has 15 residues. Germline values: CDR1 SGHKS, CDR2 YYEKEE (reference sequence).